These T cell receptor beta chains were read from a single sample in a study of T cell responses to AZD1222 COVID-19 vaccine. The assay was immunoSEQ multiplex PCR, and TCRdb's table has in-frame clones only and misses some. The table has about 160,000 clones, roughly 90% seen once; the top ten hold 4.3%. The material was peripheral blood, obtained 28 days after the second AZD1222 dose. The receptor source for this set is an adult who received the AZD1222 COVID-19 vaccine. Each CDR3 is given with its conserved first and last residue. D genes are given only for firm matches. Size tells how often a clone was seen (once, few, many) or the class of an expanded clone, and some rows leave it out.

v_gene	d_gene	abundance	j_gene	CDR3nt	CDR3aa
TRBV3-1/TRBV3-2	.	.	TRBJ1-6	TGTGCCAGCAGCCAAGCCTCGACTTGGGGTAATTCACCCCTCCACTTT	CASSQASTWGNSPLHF
TRBV6-5	.	.	TRBJ1-4	TGTGCCTCCCGGGACCGGGCAACTAATGAAAAACTGTTTTTT	CASRDRATNEKLFF
TRBV11-2	TRBD1	once	TRBJ1-2	TGTGCCAGCAGCGCGAAAAACAGGGGTGGCGGCTACACCTTC	CASSAKNRGGGYTF
TRBV5-1	.	.	TRBJ1-2	TGCGCCAGCAGCTTGGAGAGGGGCCATGGCTACACCTTC	CASSLERGHGYTF
TRBV6-5	TRBD1	.	TRBJ2-3	TGTGCCACCCGGGACAGGAAGACTAGCACAGATACGCAGTATTTT	CATRDRKTSTDTQYF
TRBV4-2	.	.	TRBJ1-1	TGTGCCAGCAGCCAGAAAAGGGTAAACACTGAAGCTTTCTTT	CASSQKRVNTEAFF
TRBV19	TRBD1	once	TRBJ2-7	TGTGCCAGTAGTCACCGGGACAGGGGGAACGAGCAGTACTTC	CASSHRDRGNEQYF
TRBV21-1	.	.	TRBJ1-6	TGTGCCACCAAGGGGACAATCAATTCACCCCTCCACTTT	CATKGTINSPLHF
TRBV19	.	.	TRBJ1-5	TGTGCCACCACCTTTATGGGAAATAGCAATCAGCCCCAGCATTTT	CATTFMGNSNQPQHF
TRBV7-7	.	.	TRBJ2-5	TGTGCTAGCAGTATACAGCGCCAAGAGACCCAGTACTTC	CASSIQRQETQYF
TRBV3-1/TRBV3-2	.	.	TRBJ2-7	TGTGCCAGCAGCCGCCGGGACATCGGCTACGAGCAGTACTTC	CASSRRDIGYEQYF
TRBV5-6	TRBD1	.	TRBJ1-1	TGTGCCAGCAGCGAAGGACAGGGAATCACTGAAGCTTTCTTT	CASSEGQGITEAFF
TRBV6-6	.	few	TRBJ1-1	TGTGCCAGCAGTTACCTGACACCGGGAGTCACTGAAGCTTTCTTT	CASSYLTPGVTEAFF
TRBV5-8	TRBD1	.	TRBJ1-5	TGTGCCAGCAGCCGGACAGGAGTGCGCAATCAGCCCCAGCATTTT	CASSRTGVRNQPQHF
TRBV6-5	.	.	TRBJ2-7	TGTGCCAGCACGCCAGCGGTAGTACCCTACGAGCAGTACTTC	CASTPAVVPYEQYF
TRBV19	.	.	TRBJ1-5	TGTGCCAGTAGTAGGTCCCGGGACGGTCAGCCCCAGCATTTT	CASSRSRDGQPQHF
TRBV12-3/TRBV12-4	.	.	TRBJ1-1	TGTGCCAGCAGTTTTGCAGAGAACACTGAAGCTTTCTTT	CASSFAENTEAFF
TRBV6-5	.	.	TRBJ1-2	TGTGCCAGCAGTTACCAACCAACGAACTATGGCTACACCTTC	CASSYQPTNYGYTF
TRBV18	.	once	TRBJ2-3	TGTGCCAGCTCACCAGGGGCTCCGGTTCGGGATACGCAGTATTTT	CASSPGAPVRDTQYF
TRBV14	.	.	TRBJ1-3	TGTGCCAGCAGCCAAGCTTATGGCTCTGGAAACACCATATATTTT	CASSQAYGSGNTIYF
TRBV5-6	.	.	TRBJ1-3	TGTGCCAGCAGTTCAGGACGGACCTCTGGAAACACCATATATTTT	CASSSGRTSGNTIYF
TRBV5-4	.	.	TRBJ1-2	TGTGCCAGCACCGGTCTCAGTCTTGGCTACACCTTC	CASTGLSLGYTF
TRBV4-1	.	.	TRBJ1-2	TGCGCCAGCAGCCGGTCCGGGACCCTAAAAGGGGGCTACACCTTC	CASSRSGTLKGGYTF
TRBV29-1	.	once	TRBJ1-1	TGCAGCGGGGGGCCGGACACTGAAGCTTTCTTT	CSGGPDTEAFF
TRBV29-1	.	few	TRBJ2-7	TGCAGCGTTCAGGAGGGAACCTACGAGCAGTACTTC	CSVQEGTYEQYF
TRBV29-1	.	.	TRBJ2-1	TGCAGCGTTGCCAGCTACAATTACAATGAGCAGTTCTTC	CSVASYNYNEQFF
TRBV4-3	.	.	TRBJ2-7	TGCGCCAGCAGCCAAGAAGGGCAGGGGGGTTACGAGCAGTACTTC	CASSQEGQGGYEQYF
TRBV15	.	.	TRBJ1-4	TGTGCCACCAGCAACCAGGAAAAACTGTTTTTT	CATSNQEKLFF
TRBV11-2	.	.	TRBJ2-1	TGTGCCAGCAGCTTGGGGAACTCCTACAATGAGCAGTTCTTC	CASSLGNSYNEQFF
TRBV10-2	.	.	TRBJ1-2	TGCGCCAGCAGGCAGGGGCTCGACTTATTTTATGGCTACACCTTC	CASRQGLDLFYGYTF
TRBV5-6	.	.	TRBJ2-5	TGTGCCAGCAGCCCTAGACTAGAACGCCAAGAGACCCAGTACTTC	CASSPRLERQETQYF
TRBV2	.	.	TRBJ1-1	TGTGCCAGCACCAGCCAGGGGAACACTGAAGCTTTCTTT	CASTSQGNTEAFF
TRBV5-4	.	.	TRBJ1-2	TGTGCCAGCAGCTTGGATCGAGGGGTGGGTGGCTACACCTTC	CASSLDRGVGGYTF
TRBV18	.	.	TRBJ2-5	TGTGCCAGCTCCGGGGTGTCGCAAGAGACCCAGTACTTC	CASSGVSQETQYF
TRBV7-9	.	.	TRBJ2-1	TGTGCCAGCACGACCGTAGGCTCCTACAATGAGCAGTTCTTC	CASTTVGSYNEQFF
TRBV19	TRBD2	.	TRBJ2-3	TGTGCCAGTAGTCCCGCTGGGAGCGGGGGTCGCACAGATACGCAGTATTTT	CASSPAGSGGRTDTQYF
TRBV5-1	.	.	TRBJ1-1	TGCGCCAGCAGCGATGCAGGCCCGGTAGACACTGAAGCTTTCTTT	CASSDAGPVDTEAFF
TRBV3-1/TRBV3-2	.	.	TRBJ1-1	TGTGCCAGCAGACGAGCCGGAGGGGACACTGAAGCTTTCTTT	CASRRAGGDTEAFF
TRBV27	.	.	TRBJ1-1	TGTGCCAGCAGCCTTTATCGGGCCATGAACACTGAAGCTTTCTTT	CASSLYRAMNTEAFF
TRBV2	.	many	TRBJ1-1	TGTGCCACCCAGGGAGATGACACTGAAGCTTTCTTT	CATQGDDTEAFF
TRBV7-2	TRBD1	.	TRBJ2-7	TGTGCCAGCAGCAAGCCCGGGACAGCGCACGAGCAGTACTTC	CASSKPGTAHEQYF
TRBV12-3/TRBV12-4	.	.	TRBJ2-3	TGTGCCAGCAGTTTAGTCTTCACAGATACGCAGTATTTT	CASSLVFTDTQYF
TRBV7-8	.	.	TRBJ2-6	TGTGCCAGCAGCTTTGGCGGACAGAGACCCTTTGGGGCCAACGTCCTGACTTTC	CASSFGGQRPFGANVLTF